This TCR beta chain was captured by sequencing in a study of blood T cells in healthy people across ages. Study findings and constraints: Naive T cell percentage strongly correlated with TCR beta diversity. As age increased, TCR beta diversity per million T cells fell in a roughly linear fashion.

Together with a sample-barcoded 5' primer, a J-beta primer mix was included in a second PCR lasting roughly 7 to 11 cycles. Each CDR3 protein gets one entry after TCRdb re-called the 5' RACE reads with MiXCR. This table holds more than 450,000 distinct CDR3 sequences, 27% found once. The CDR3 covers 15 residues. CDR1 is GTSNPN, CDR2 SVGIG, per germline (reference sequence). As concerns this clonotype: The antigen is unknown.

These data are also associated with another study on T cells of mothers and their children. As that report states: Reads recorded for TCR beta CDR3 numbered over 9.5 million per mother and about 3 million per child.

Sequencing input: blood. This sequence originates from a boy between 2 and 10 years old in good health. The chain is built from TRBV30 and TRBJ2-5, with 9 bases that match TRBD2. The J call is doubtful: the DNA matches TRBJ2-1 better. The CDR3 is CAWSVLAGKAGEQFF. CDR3 DNA: TGTGCCTGGAGTGTTCTAGCGGGGAAAGCTGGTGAGCAGTTCTTC.